The source of this T cell receptor beta chain is a study of blood T cell repertoires in COVID-19. Study in general: The United States, Italy and Spain were the sources of the acute and convalescent COVID-19 samples.

Individuals drawn from about 26 US areas were roughly 18 to 100 years old. Participants' reported clinical history set cohort assignment. Original analysis: Estimates of nucleated cell counts were drawn from the amplification of reference gene primers. Some clones are missing from TCRdb's copy, which holds only in-frame ones; the method was immunoSEQ multiplex PCR. From that table come the V and J calls and clone size; the DNA was used to work out D and trimming. This sample has around 280,000 clones, with around 91% found just once. V dropped 4 bases and J dropped 3 bases, with 6 bases sitting between them. CDR1 and CDR2 (germline): GTSNPN, SVGIG (reference sequence). The CDR3 covers 11 residues.

The sample comprised PBMCs or T cells enriched from blood (not recorded which). V usage is TRBV30 and J usage is TRBJ1-1; D is unresolved. The sequence derives from a woman in her late teens or twenties with acute COVID-19. The CDR3 DNA sequence: TGTGCCTGGACAGACTACACTGAAGCTTTCTTT. Translated: CAWTDYTEAFF.